The 25 T cell receptor beta chains below all came from one sample that was sequenced in a study of Graves' ophthalmopathy and Graves' hyperthyroidism. Amplification of TCR beta CDR3 regions used RNA transcripts. The authors performed first-round RT-PCR with HTBI primers and then a second-round multiplex PCR. TCRdb redid the calling of the multiplex PCR reads with MiXCR, one entry per CDR3 protein. The data show approximately 160,000 distinct CDR3 sequences, about two fifths seen once. Sequencing used peripheral blood. All receptors come from a young man with Graves' ophthalmopathy.

This clonotype was found many times. This chain uses TRBV6-1 with TRBJ2-2; 7 positions match TRBD2. V shed 4 bases and J 7 bases; nucleotides not matched to a gene: 9. The CDR3 extends over 15 amino acids. CDR1 is MNHNS and CDR2 is SASEGT in the germline V gene. CDR3 bases: TGTGCCAGCAGTGGCGGGAGTGTGTATGGCGGGGAGCTGTTTTTT. It codes for CASSGGSVYGGELFF.

J is TRBJ1-1 and V is TRBV12-3 or TRBV12-4; maybe TRBD1 (5 bases). V was trimmed by 6 bases and J by 0 bases, leaving 11 bases between them. This CDR3 region has 14 residues. CDR3 nucleotides: TGTGCCAGCAGCGACAGAGTCATGAACACTGAAGCTTTCTTT. Protein product: CASSDRVMNTEAFF.

This clonotype was detected ten times or more. The chain joins TRBV28 to TRBJ1-6, with D perhaps matching TRBD1 (6 bases). This CDR3 comprises 19 residues. V lost 5 bases to trimming and J lost 0 bases, with 20 bases between them. Germline loops: CDR1 MDHEN, CDR2 SYDVKM. The CDR3 region has the DNA TGTGCCAGCAGTCTTCGGCAGGGGATTTTAACCTCCTATAATTCACCCCTCCACTTT. Translation: CASSLRQGILTSYNSPLHF.

The rearrangement joins TRBV6-1 to TRBJ1-2, with TRBD1 identical over 9 bases. Per germline, CDR1 MNHNS and CDR2 SASEGT. The junction had 10 bases not matched to a gene; V was cut back by 3 bases and J by 11 bases. CDR3 length: 14 residues. The CDR3 region is CASSEVYWDRVYTF. Here the CDR3 DNA reads TGTGCCAGCAGTGAGGTTTACTGGGACAGGGTTTACACCTTC.

This chain uses TRBV28 with TRBJ1-1; D is perhaps TRBD1 (5 bases). The CDR3 sequence is 16 residues long. Trimming left V 6 bases short and J 1 base short, with 18 bases between. Germline CDR1 MDHEN, CDR2 SYDVKM. Here the CDR3 reads CASSLVKGRGNTEAFF. The DNA for the CDR3 is TGTGCCAGCAGCTTAGTTAAAGGGAGGGGGAACACTGAAGCTTTCTTT.

This clonotype was found many times. This sequence joins TRBV28 and TRBJ2-4; 7 bases align to TRBD2. CDR3 length: 16 residues. The junction had 6 bases not matched to a gene; V was cut back by 3 bases and J by 1 base. CDR1 is MDHEN and CDR2 is SYDVKM in the germline V gene. Here the CDR3 reads CASSLGVGRAKNIQYF. CDR3 coding DNA: TGTGCCAGCAGTTTGGGCGTCGGGAGGGCCAAAAACATTCAGTACTTC.

There are a few counts of this clonotype. The chain recombines TRBV6-2 or TRBV6-3 with TRBJ2-7; 13 bases fit TRBD2. The CDR3 covers 16 residues. From germline, CDR1 is MNHEY and CDR2 SVGEGT. The trim removed 0 bases at V and 5 bases at J, leaving 4 bases unmatched. The CDR3 DNA is TGTGCCAGCAGTTACTCGACTAGCGGGAGGACCGACGAGCAGTACTTC. It codes for CASSYSTSGRTDEQYF.

The chain joins TRBV12-3 or TRBV12-4 to TRBJ2-7; the D gene is possibly TRBD1 (6 bases). Trimming removed 6 bases at V and 3 bases at J, with 12 bases between. CDR3 length: 13 residues. The DNA of the CDR3 is TGTGCCAGCAGGCTTCAGGGGTTCTACGAGCAGTACTTC. This codes for CASRLQGFYEQYF.

At least ten counts were recorded for this clonotype. The rearrangement uses TRBV12-3 or TRBV12-4 and TRBJ2-2, with a tentative D call TRBD2 (5 bases). This CDR3 region has 15 residues. With 0 bases removed from V and 6 bases from J, the gap between germline ends came to 11 bases. The CDR3 DNA reads TGTGCCAGCAGTTTAGCTTCGGGGTACCCCGGGGAGCTGTTTTTT. This encodes CASSLASGYPGELFF.

This clonotype ranks as medium-sized (0.01 to 0.1%). The V and J genes are TRBV27 and TRBJ2-7; 8 bases line up with TRBD1. This CDR3 spans 15 amino acids. After removal of 7 bases from V and 3 bases from J, the junction contained 11 bases not matched to a gene. CDR1 and CDR2 from the germline V gene are MNHEY and SMNVEV (reference sequence). Here the CDR3 reads CASIQGTGPGYEQYF. CDR3 bases: TGTGCCAGCATCCAAGGGACAGGTCCGGGCTACGAGCAGTACTTC.

The sample holds many counts of this clonotype. This rearrangement joins TRBV6-5 to TRBJ1-1, with D uncertain. The V and J ends lost 2 bases and 11 bases respectively, with 21 bases between them. CDR3 length: 15 amino acids. The germline V gene encodes CDR1 MNHEY and CDR2 SVGAGI. The CDR3 reads CASSYQRQNPTVAFF. The CDR3 nucleotides read TGTGCCAGCAGTTACCAGAGGCAGAACCCTACTGTGGCTTTCTTT.

The rearrangement uses TRBV5-1 and TRBJ2-7; TRBD1 or TRBD2 may be the D gene (7 bases each). The germline gives CDR1 SGHRS, CDR2 YFSETQ. The CDR3 has 13 amino acids. The V end was cut by 0 bases, the J end by 7 bases, with 11 bases between. The CDR3 sequence is CASSLVQGGEQYF. DNA of the CDR3: TGCGCCAGCAGCTTGGTGCAGGGGGGGGAGCAGTACTTC.

The table lists this clonotype with many counts. The chain joins TRBV12-3 or TRBV12-4 to TRBJ2-7; either TRBD1 or TRBD2 may supply D (5 bases each). CDR3 length: 14 amino acids. Trimming stripped 1 base from V and 6 bases from J, with 13 bases between. CDR3 DNA: TGTGCCAGCAGTTTAGGAGGGGTGGGAGTCGAGCAGTACTTC. Encoded protein: CASSLGGVGVEQYF.

V is TRBV12-3 or TRBV12-4 and J is TRBJ1-1, with D maybe TRBD1 (6 bases). This CDR3 comprises 17 residues. Deletions cut 5 bases from V and 7 bases from J, with 26 bases between. The CDR3, as DNA: TGTGCCAGCAGTCTCTACCCGGGACATAACGTTGAACGTGAAGCTTTCTTT. Translated: CASSLYPGHNVEREAFF.

This clonotype was seen many times. This could be a read error, since a much larger clone is one nucleotide away. The V and J genes are TRBV6-2 or TRBV6-3 and TRBJ2-7; D tentatively reads TRBD1 or TRBD2 (5 bases each). V was cut by 5 bases and J by 7 bases, with 18 bases left in between. CDR1 is MNHEY, CDR2 SVGEGT, per germline. The CDR3 contains 14 residues. CDR3 DNA: TGTGCCAGCAGTCGAGGGGCTGAGGGACCTGAGCAGTACTTC. As protein: CASSRGAEGPEQYF.

This clonotype was recorded many times. The chain links TRBV12-3 or TRBV12-4 to TRBJ2-7; 8 positions agree with TRBD2. The trim removed 3 bases at V and 6 bases at J, leaving 10 bases unmatched. The CDR3 runs to 15 residues. The CDR3: CASSFSGGQGFEQYF. CDR3 in DNA: TGTGCCAGCAGTTTTTCGGGGGGGCAGGGATTCGAGCAGTACTTC.

This clonotype was found a few times. This chain joins TRBV7-2 and TRBJ2-7; D is tentatively TRBD1 or TRBD2 (5 bases each). Trimming left V 2 bases short and J 2 bases short, with 13 bases between. This CDR3 has 15 amino acids. Germline assignment: CDR1 SGHTA and CDR2 FQGNSA. The CDR3 DNA is TGTGCCAGCAGCTTAAGGGGACCCGGCCCCTACGAGCAGTACTTC. Protein product: CASSLRGPGPYEQYF. The full variable domain, with the rest looked up from reference TRBV7-2 and TRBJ2-7, is GAGVSQSPSNKVTEKGKDVELRCDPISGHTALYWYRQSLGQGLEFLIYFQGNSAPDKSGLPSDRFSAERTGGSVSTLTIQRTQQEDSAVYLCASSLRGPGPYEQYFGPGTRLTVT.

The chain links TRBV6-1 to TRBJ1-5, with D possibly TRBD1 on 5 matching bases. Germline CDR1 MNHNS, CDR2 SASEGT. Trimming pared 6 bases from V and 4 bases from J, leaving 10 bases between. The CDR3 sequence is 13 residues long. The CDR3 here is CASRPGWNQPQHF. Written as DNA, the CDR3 is TGTGCCAGCAGGCCAGGGTGGAATCAGCCCCAGCATTTT.

This clonotype occurred many times. The chain couples TRBV12-3 or TRBV12-4 to TRBJ1-5; a possible D gene is TRBD1 (5 bases). The CDR3 has 16 amino acids. V lost 0 bases and J lost 4, with 13 bases in between. This CDR3 is CASSLADTFWNQPQHF. The CDR3 bases are TGTGCCAGCAGTTTAGCGGACACCTTTTGGAATCAGCCCCAGCATTTT.

At least ten counts were recorded for this clonotype. The V and J genes are TRBV24-1 and TRBJ2-7; D remains unclear. The CDR3 spans 11 residues. V was trimmed by 0 bases and J by 6 bases, leaving 2 bases between them. Germline CDR1 is KGHDR and CDR2 is SFDVKD. The CDR3, as DNA: TGTGCCACCAGTGATTTGGGCGAGCAGTACTTC. Encoded protein: CATSDLGEQYF.

For the CDR3, the DNA is TGTGCCAGCAGTACCCCGGGACAAGGGGCAGGGGAGCAGTACTTC. Protein: CASSTPGQGAGEQYF. The chain joins TRBV28 to TRBJ2-7; D may be TRBD1 (6 bases). Trimming took 5 bases from V and 7 from J, leaving 21 bases between them. The CDR3 length is 15 residues. Germline assignment: CDR1 MDHEN and CDR2 SYDVKM.

This clonotype was found a few times. The chain carries TRBV12-3 or TRBV12-4 and TRBJ2-2, with 9 bases that match TRBD1. This CDR3 region has 14 residues. With V trimmed by 10 bases and J by 1 base, 4 bases remained unmatched. The CDR3 here is CATRTGVNTGELFF. The CDR3 region has the DNA TGTGCCACCAGGACAGGGGTGAACACCGGGGAGCTGTTTTTT.

Ten or more counts support this clonotype. The chain recombines TRBV7-9 with TRBJ1-1, with D uncertain. This CDR3 contains 13 residues. The V and J ends lost 5 bases and 4 bases respectively, with 11 bases between them. Germline V gene sequence: CDR1 SEHNR, CDR2 FQNEAQ (reference sequence). CDR3 nucleotide sequence: TGTGCCAGCAGCCTGGGGTTGAGCACTGAAGCTTTCTTT. It encodes CASSLGLSTEAFF.

The gene calls are TRBV6-5 and TRBJ1-5; D not resolved. With 8 bases removed from V and 1 base from J, the gap between germline ends came to 9 bases. In germline, CDR1 is MNHEY, CDR2 SVGAGI. CDR3 length: 13 residues. DNA for the CDR3: TGTGCCAGCGAGGGAGAGAGCAATCAGCCCCAGCATTTT. Translated: CASEGESNQPQHF.

This clonotype was counted ten times or more. This sequence joins TRBV6-2 or TRBV6-3 and TRBJ1-1; weak D call: TRBD1 (5 bases). From germline, CDR1 is MNHEY and CDR2 SVGEGT. V was clipped by 4 bases and J by 6 bases, with 21 bases between them. This CDR3 is 16 amino acids long. Here the CDR3 DNA reads TGTGCCAGCAGTTCACCTCGGACATACCCCGAGCCTGAAGCTTTCTTT. The encoded protein is CASSSPRTYPEPEAFF.